This T cell receptor (beta chain) came from a study of cytomegalovirus exposure and HLA in healthy donors. Broader study findings: High specificity and sensitivity for cytomegalovirus status were reported for the classifier.

13 Jbeta primers and 60 Vbeta primers were used for the PCR. Sequenced by immunoSEQ multiplex PCR; TCRdb stores in-frame clones only, minus some. The sample yields about 160,000 clones, 65% to 80% seen once. Healthy bone marrow donors supplied every sample. Worth noting for this clone: The antigen remains undetermined.

Germline V CDR1 and CDR2: MNHEY, SMNVEV (reference sequence). The V and J ends lost 3 bases and 4 bases respectively, with 12 bases between them. CDR3 size: 14 residues. This chain joins TRBV27 and TRBJ1-2, with D possibly TRBD1 on 6 matching bases. The TCR comes from a female donor in good health and CMV-seronegative. The sequenced material came from PBMCs. The CDR3: CASSLVGAGYGYTF. DNA for the CDR3: TGTGCCAGCAGTTTGGTGGGGGCGGGCTATGGCTACACCTTC.